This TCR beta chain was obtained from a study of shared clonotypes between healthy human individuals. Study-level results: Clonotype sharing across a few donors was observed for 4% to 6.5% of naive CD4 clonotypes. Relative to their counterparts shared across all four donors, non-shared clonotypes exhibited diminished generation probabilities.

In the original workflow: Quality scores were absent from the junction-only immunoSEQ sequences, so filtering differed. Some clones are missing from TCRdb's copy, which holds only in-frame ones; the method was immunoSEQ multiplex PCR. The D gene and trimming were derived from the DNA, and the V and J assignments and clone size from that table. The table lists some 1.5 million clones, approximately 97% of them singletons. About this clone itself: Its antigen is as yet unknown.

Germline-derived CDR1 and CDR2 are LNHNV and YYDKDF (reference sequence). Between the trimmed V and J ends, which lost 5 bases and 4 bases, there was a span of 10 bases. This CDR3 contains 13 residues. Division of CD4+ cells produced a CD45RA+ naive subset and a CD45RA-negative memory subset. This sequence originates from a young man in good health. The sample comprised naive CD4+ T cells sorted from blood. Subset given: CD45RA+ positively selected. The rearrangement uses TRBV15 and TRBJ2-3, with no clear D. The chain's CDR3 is CATSDSSPDTQYF. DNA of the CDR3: TGTGCCACCAGCGATTCGAGCCCAGATACGCAGTATTTT.